The entry below describes one TCR beta chain. No antigen is known for it. This specimen comes from a study of blood T cells in healthy people across ages. CDR3 length equals 15 residues. Germline CDR1 SGHTA, CDR2 FQGNSA. V lost 5 bases to trimming and J lost 4 bases; unmatched junction nucleotides: 10. It was with a sample-barcoded 5' primer and a J-beta primer mix that a second PCR of about 7 to 12 cycles was run. Unique molecular identifiers of 12 random nucleotides labeled each cDNA. TCRdb re-called the 5' RACE reads through MiXCR, storing one row per CDR3 protein. The sample yields around 580,000 distinct CDR3 sequences, around 48% seen once. Regarding the study as a whole: For the donors, CMV status was unknown and possibly confounded expanded clonotype changes.

The gene calls are TRBV7-2 and TRBJ1-2, with TRBD1 identical over 7 bases. The specimen sequenced was blood. This receptor was obtained from a man older than 75 in good health. This chain's CDR3 is CASSPPTGSGYGYTF. Written as DNA, the CDR3 is TGTGCCAGCAGCCCCCCGACAGGGTCGGGCTATGGCTACACCTTC.